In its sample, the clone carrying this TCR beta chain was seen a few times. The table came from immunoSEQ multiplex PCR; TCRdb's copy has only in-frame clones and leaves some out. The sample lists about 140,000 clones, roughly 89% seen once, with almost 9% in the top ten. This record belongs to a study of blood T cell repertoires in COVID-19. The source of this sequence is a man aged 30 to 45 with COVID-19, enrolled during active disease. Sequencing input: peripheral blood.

The CDR3 loop reads CAWRGRTGNYGYTF. The CDR3 nucleotides read TGTGCCTGGAGGGGGCGTACAGGGAACTATGGCTACACCTTC. The V gene is TRBV30, the J gene TRBJ1-2; D is possibly TRBD1 (6 bases). With 3 bases removed from V and 2 bases from J, the gap between germline ends came to 13 bases. The CDR3 is made up of 14 amino acids. CDR1 is GTSNPN and CDR2 is SVGIG in the germline V gene (reference sequence). The complete variable domain, with remaining parts taken from reference TRBV30 and TRBJ1-2, reads SQTIHQWPATLVQPVGSPLSLECTVEGTSNPNLYWYRQAAGRGLQLLFYSVGIGQISSEVPQNLSASRPQDRQFILSSKKLLLSDSGFYLCAWRGRTGNYGYTFGSGTRLTVV.